The clone carrying this TCR beta chain was detected a few times. Its specificity is unknown. The data stem from a study of metastatic and nonmetastatic thyroid tumors. For the study at large: Samples came from malignant and benign thyroid patients, and repertoires were compared across blood and tumor or nodule tissue. Broader study findings: It was reported that TCR beta diversity was significantly higher in malignant thyroid tumors than benign nodules, in blood and tumor.

Thyroid surgery had not been preceded by any treatment in any patient. Authors' methods: CDR3 was compared across clinicopathological groups, and the resulting differences were used to build a distant-metastasis classifier for papillary thyroid cancer. TCRdb re-analyzed the PCR reads using MiXCR. Here the V and J calls rest on TCRdb's processing, not on the authors' analysis. The data hold 25,000 to 30,000 clones, with 3.7% observed a single time. Germline assignment: CDR1 SGHVS and CDR2 FQNEAQ. After removal of 6 bases from V and 1 base from J, the junction contained 7 bases not matched to a gene. This CDR3 contains 15 residues.

This TCR was sampled from a male donor with papillary thyroid cancer or a benign thyroid nodule (not recorded which). Some clones in this sample may be carry-over from other donors' samples. Sequenced sample: blood. The rearrangement joins TRBV7-8 to TRBJ2-3; 7 bases line up with TRBD1. In nucleotides, the CDR3 is TGTGCCAGCAGTTCCCAGACAGGGCGCACAGATACGCAGTATTTT. It yields the protein CASSSQTGRTDTQYF.